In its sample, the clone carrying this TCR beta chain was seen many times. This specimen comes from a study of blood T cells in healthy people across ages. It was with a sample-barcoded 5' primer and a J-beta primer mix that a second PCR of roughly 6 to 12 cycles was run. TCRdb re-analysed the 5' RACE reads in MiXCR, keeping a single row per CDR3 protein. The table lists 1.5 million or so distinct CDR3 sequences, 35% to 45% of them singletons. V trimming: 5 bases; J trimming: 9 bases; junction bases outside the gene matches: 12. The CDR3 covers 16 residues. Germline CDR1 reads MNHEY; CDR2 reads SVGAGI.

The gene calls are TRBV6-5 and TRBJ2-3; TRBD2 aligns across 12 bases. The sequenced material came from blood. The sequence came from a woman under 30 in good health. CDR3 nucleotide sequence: TGTGCCAGCAGTACTTCTAGCGGGAGGGACCTAGGAACGCAGTATTTT. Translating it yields CASSTSSGRDLGTQYF.